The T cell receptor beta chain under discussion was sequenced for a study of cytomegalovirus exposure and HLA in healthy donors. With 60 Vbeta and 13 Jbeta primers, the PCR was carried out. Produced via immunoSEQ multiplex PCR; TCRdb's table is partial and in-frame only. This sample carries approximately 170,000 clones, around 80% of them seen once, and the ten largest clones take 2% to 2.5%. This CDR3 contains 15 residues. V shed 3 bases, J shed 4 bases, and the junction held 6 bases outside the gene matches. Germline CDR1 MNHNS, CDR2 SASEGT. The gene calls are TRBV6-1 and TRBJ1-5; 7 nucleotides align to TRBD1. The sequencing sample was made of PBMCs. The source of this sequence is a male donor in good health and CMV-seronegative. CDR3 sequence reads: CASSEGPGQNQPQHF. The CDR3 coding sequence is TGTGCCAGCAGTGAGGGACCGGGACAGAATCAGCCCCAGCATTTT.